This T cell receptor (beta chain) came from a study of blood T cell repertoires in COVID-19. In this sample, this clone turned up a few times. The CDR3 has 14 residues. The germline gives CDR1 SGHVS, CDR2 FNYEAQ. V was pared by 5 bases and J by 8 bases, with 7 bases of the junction left unmatched. The assay was immunoSEQ multiplex PCR, and TCRdb's table has in-frame clones only and misses some. The sample has 150,000 or so clones, over 60% seen once. The sample taken for sequencing was peripheral blood. V and J are TRBV7-6 and TRBJ2-2; 8 bases agree with TRBD1. The TCR sequence derives from a man older than 75 with acute or convalescent COVID-19. The CDR3 reads CASSPLTGAGELFF. The CDR3 coding sequence is TGTGCCAGCAGCCCCTTGACAGGGGCGGGGGAGCTGTTTTTT.